This record covers a single TCR beta chain. The antigen remains undetermined. The sample belongs to a study of monozygotic twins with inflammatory bowel disease. Study-level points and caveats: IBD patients share fewer clonotypes with other people than healthy twins do, especially with disease activity.

TCR libraries each used approximately 3,500 ng of total RNA. Template switching added UMIs carrying a 6-nucleotide sample barcode. TCRdb reprocessed the 5' RACE reads, keeping one entry per CDR3 protein, no DNA. The sample has 200,000 to 250,000 distinct CDR3 sequences. Sequencing used blood. The TCR originated in a human donor with ulcerative colitis or Crohn's disease, or a healthy co-twin of an affected twin (not recorded which).

Here the CDR3 reads CSARRGSTNEKLFF. The chain uses TRBV20-1 and TRBJ1-4. The CDR3 totals 14 residues. Germline values: CDR1 DFQATT, CDR2 SNEGSKA (reference sequence).